This TCR beta chain is drawn from a study of T-cell reconstitution after alpha-beta-depleted transplantation in children. TCRbeta library construction was performed incorporating unique molecular identifiers. MiXCR, run by TCRdb on the PCR reads, gives a single entry per CDR3 protein. The sample holds about 250,000 distinct CDR3 sequences, around 25% seen once. The TCR originated in a female patient aged 2-15 years who had a stem cell transplant for congenital amegakaryocytic thrombocytopenia, so the T cells may come from the graft donor. Sequencing used PBMCs, mostly from graft donor cells, obtained 360 days after TCRalphabeta/CD19-depleted stem cell transplant.

The CDR3 DNA follows: TGTGCCAGCAGCTTGCGGGAGGGCCTAGGCGAGCAGTACTTC. It yields the protein CASSLREGLGEQYF. V usage is TRBV5-4 and J usage is TRBJ2-7; the match to TRBD2 covers 8 bases. Germline CDR1 SGHNT, CDR2 YYREEE (reference sequence). With 1 base clipped from V and 6 bases from J, the junction kept 6 bases outside the gene matches. The length of the CDR3 is 14 residues. Based on the CDR3 plus reference TRBV5-4 and TRBJ2-7, the full variable domain is ETGVTQSPTHLIKTRGQQVTLRCSSQSGHNTVSWYQQALGQGPQFIFQYYREEENGRGNFPPRFSGLQFPNYSSELNVNALELDDSALYLCASSLREGLGEQYFGPGTRLTVT.